These 9 T cell receptor beta chains were all obtained from the same sample, sequenced in a study of cytomegalovirus exposure and HLA in healthy donors. The study ran its PCR with 60 Vbeta and 13 Jbeta primers. Generated by immunoSEQ multiplex PCR, the TCRdb table keeps only in-frame clones and is missing some. Among 95,000 to 150,000 clones listed, roughly 80% were seen once. Sequencing used PBMCs. These receptors were obtained from a man younger than 40 in good health and CMV-seronegative.

The chain uses TRBV9 and TRBJ1-2; TRBD1 agrees at 8 bases. There are 14 residues in the CDR3. V lost 0 bases to trimming and J lost 7 bases; unmatched junction nucleotides: 5. Germline V gene lookup returns CDR1 SGDLS and CDR2 YYNGEE. This CDR3 is CASSVAQGAIGYTF. The CDR3 DNA reads as TGTGCCAGCAGCGTAGCTCAGGGGGCGATTGGCTACACCTTC.

The rearrangement joins TRBV28 to TRBJ1-5; D is undetermined. V lost 3 bases and J lost 6, with 6 bases in between. This CDR3 contains 12 residues. CDR1 is MDHEN, CDR2 SYDVKM, per germline. The CDR3: CASSLTLQPQHF. CDR3 nucleotides: TGTGCCAGCAGTTTGACTCTTCAGCCCCAGCATTTT.

This clone was recorded a few times. The V and J genes are TRBV5-1 and TRBJ2-7; 10 positions agree with TRBD2. The ends lost 4 bases at V and 3 bases at J; junction bases unmatched: 4. CDR3 length: 14 amino acids. CDR1 and CDR2 (germline): SGHRS, YFSETQ. This CDR3 is CASSRAGGNYEQYF. CDR3 DNA: TGCGCCAGCAGCCGAGCGGGGGGGAACTACGAGCAGTACTTC.

The CDR3 region is CASRPRTGFRRTEAFF. CDR3 DNA sequence: TGTGCCAGCAGACCCCGGACAGGGTTTAGGAGGACTGAAGCTTTCTTT. The chain couples TRBV11-2 to TRBJ1-1; 8 positions agree with TRBD1. Unmatched junction bases numbered 14, after V lost 6 bases and J lost 5 bases. This CDR3 is 16 amino acids long. Looked up from germline, CDR1 is SGHAT and CDR2 is FQNNGV.

The CDR3 loop is CASSLLGQGAGQPQHF. The CDR3 coding sequence is TGTGCCAGCAGTTTATTGGGACAGGGGGCTGGTCAGCCCCAGCATTTT. The chain has TRBV27 and TRBJ1-5; 12 positions match TRBD1. Trimming at V came to 1 base and at J to 6 bases, leaving 4 bases not matched to a gene. This CDR3 spans 16 amino acids. Germline V gives CDR1 MNHEY, CDR2 SMNVEV (reference sequence).

The V and J genes are TRBV7-9 and TRBJ2-3; no reliable D call. Germline loops: CDR1 SEHNR, CDR2 FQNEAQ (reference sequence). The V end lost 5 bases, the J end lost 1 base, and 7 bases lay between the germline ends. The CDR3 consists of 13 residues. DNA for the CDR3: TGTGCCAGCAGCCCCTTAGGCACAGATACGCAGTATTTT. This encodes CASSPLGTDTQYF.

The chain uses TRBV5-1 and TRBJ2-1; the D is unclear. The V gene's germline CDR1 is SGHRS and CDR2 YFSETQ. With 2 bases removed from V and 7 bases from J, the gap between germline ends came to 4 bases. This CDR3 contains 11 residues. The CDR3 DNA sequence: TGCGCCAGCAGCTTAGCAAATGAGCAGTTCTTC. Protein product: CASSLANEQFF.

In this sample, this clone turned up a few times. The chain is built from TRBV11-2 and TRBJ2-3; 12 bases line up with TRBD2. The CDR3 is made up of 16 amino acids. Germline V gives CDR1 SGHAT, CDR2 FQNNGV. V shed 3 bases and J 0 bases; nucleotides not matched to a gene: 1. The CDR3 nucleotides are TGTGCCAGCAGCTTTACTAGCGGGGGGAGCACAGATACGCAGTATTTT. Amino acids: CASSFTSGGSTDTQYF.

This clone was seen only once. This chain uses TRBV4-3 with TRBJ1-2; 9 bases align to TRBD1. The germline V gene has CDR1 LGHNA and CDR2 YSLEER. Trimming took 4 bases from V and 8 from J; bases not matched to a gene: 5. The CDR3 contains 13 residues. The CDR3 DNA follows: TGCGCCAGCAGCCGGGACAGGGTTTCGGGCTACACCTTC. Amino acids: CASSRDRVSGYTF.